These T cell receptor beta chains were read from a single sample in a study of blood T cell repertoires in COVID-19. Produced via immunoSEQ multiplex PCR; TCRdb's table is partial and in-frame only. This sample has about 310,000 clones, with 89% found just once. Specimen: PBMCs or T cells enriched from blood (not recorded which). The source of these receptors is a man in his sixties who had recovered from COVID-19. The CDR3 runs from the conserved cysteine through the conserved F or W. A D gene is named only where the DNA matches it firmly. The listing skips clone size in some rows; elsewhere it reads once, few, many or a size class.

>-|TRBJ1-5|-|TRBV18
CASSRTGNQPQHF
TGTGCCAGCTCCCGTACAGGGAATCAGCCCCAGCATTTT
>-|TRBJ2-7|TRBD1|TRBV7-2
CASSSSGTGPYEQYF
TGTGCCAGCAGCTCATCCGGGACAGGTCCCTACGAGCAGTACTTC
>-|TRBJ2-2|TRBD2|TRBV7-7
CASSLGAGVAGELFF
TGTGCTAGCAGCTTAGGGGCGGGAGTGGCCGGGGAGCTGTTTTTT
>-|TRBJ2-2|TRBD1|TRBV7-7
CASSPRDRGETGELFF
TGTGCTAGCAGCCCTCGGGACAGGGGTGAAACCGGGGAGCTGTTTTTT
>-|TRBJ1-3|-|TRBV28
CASSLYRPGNTIYF
TGTGCCAGCAGTTTATACAGGCCTGGAAACACCATATATTTT
>-|TRBJ2-3|TRBD1|TRBV7-7
CASSLLGGADTQYF
TGTGCTAGCAGCTTATTAGGGGGCGCAGATACGCAGTATTTT
>-|TRBJ1-5|TRBD1|TRBV19
CASSSARYRGLNQPQHF
TGTGCCAGTAGTAGCGCCCGGTACAGGGGACTCAATCAGCCCCAGCATTTT
>-|TRBJ2-1|-|TRBV4-2
CASSQDGLADAYNEQFF
TGTGCCAGCAGCCAAGATGGGTTAGCGGACGCCTACAATGAGCAGTTCTTC
>-|TRBJ1-2|-|TRBV2
CASSTSETGFYYGYTF
TGTGCCAGCAGTACCTCGGAGACAGGCTTCTACTATGGCTACACCTTC
>-|TRBJ2-3|TRBD2|TRBV9
CASSATLSGLDTDTQYF
TGTGCCAGCAGCGCCACCTTATCGGGACTAGACACAGATACGCAGTATTTT
>-|TRBJ1-6|TRBD1|TRBV10-1
CASSDPGDRNSPLHF
TGCGCCAGCAGTGATCCAGGGGACAGGAATTCACCCCTCCACTTT
>-|TRBJ1-2|-|TRBV20-1
CSASPGNGYTF
TGCAGTGCTAGCCCAGGAAATGGCTACACCTTC
>-|TRBJ2-5|TRBD1|TRBV9
CASSNIADLTGGETQYF
TGTGCCAGCAGCAATATTGCAGATTTGACAGGGGGGGAGACCCAGTACTTC
>-|TRBJ2-1|TRBD2|TRBV19
CASSSGTSDANEQFF
TGTGCCAGTAGTAGCGGGACTAGTGATGCCAATGAGCAGTTCTTC
>-|TRBJ2-7|-|TRBV7-3
CASSSGTPPHEQYF
TGTGCCAGCAGCTCCGGGACACCTCCCCACGAGCAGTACTTC
>-|TRBJ1-3|TRBD1|TRBV7-9
CASSFETGGGNTIYF
TGTGCCAGCAGCTTCGAGACAGGGGGAGGAAACACCATATATTTT
>-|TRBJ2-1|TRBD1|TRBV9
CATNRDSSYNEQFF
TGTGCCACCAACCGGGACAGTTCCTACAATGAGCAGTTCTTC
>-|TRBJ1-6|-|TRBV9
CASSVAEGRNSPLHF
TGTGCCAGCAGCGTAGCGGAGGGCCGGAATTCACCCCTCCACTTT
>-|TRBJ1-1|-|TRBV5-1
CASSEEYTEAFF
TGCGCCAGCAGCGAGGAGTACACTGAAGCTTTCTTT
>once|TRBJ2-6|TRBD1|TRBV7-3
CASSLGTGVPGANVLTF
TGTGCCAGCAGCCTCGGGACAGGGGTGCCTGGGGCCAACGTCCTGACTTTC
>-|TRBJ1-1|-|TRBV7-2
CASSLTPNLNTEAFF
TGTGCCAGCAGCCTGACACCTAATCTGAACACTGAAGCTTTCTTT
>-|TRBJ2-1|TRBD2|TRBV11-2
CASSERLAGRPGSYNEQFF
TGTGCCAGCAGCGAACGACTAGCGGGCCGTCCCGGGTCCTACAATGAGCAGTTCTTC
>once|TRBJ1-5|TRBD1|TRBV5-5
CASSPRTGQGNQPQHF
TGTGCCAGCAGCCCCCGGACCGGACAGGGGAACCAGCCCCAGCATTTT
>-|TRBJ1-1|-|TRBV3-1/TRBV3-2
CASSQTQGAANTEAFF
TGTGCCAGCAGCCAAACTCAGGGCGCTGCGAACACTGAAGCTTTCTTT